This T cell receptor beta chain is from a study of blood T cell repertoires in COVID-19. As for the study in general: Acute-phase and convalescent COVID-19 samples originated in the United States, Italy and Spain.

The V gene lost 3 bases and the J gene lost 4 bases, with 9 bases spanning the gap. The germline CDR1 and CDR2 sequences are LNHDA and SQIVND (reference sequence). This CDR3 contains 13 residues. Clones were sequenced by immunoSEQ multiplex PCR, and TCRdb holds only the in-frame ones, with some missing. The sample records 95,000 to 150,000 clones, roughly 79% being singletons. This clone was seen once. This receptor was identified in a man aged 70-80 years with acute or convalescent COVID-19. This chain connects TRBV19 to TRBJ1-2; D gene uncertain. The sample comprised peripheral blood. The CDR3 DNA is TGTGCCAGTAGTATCGGCGGAACCTATGGCTACACCTTC. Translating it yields CASSIGGTYGYTF.